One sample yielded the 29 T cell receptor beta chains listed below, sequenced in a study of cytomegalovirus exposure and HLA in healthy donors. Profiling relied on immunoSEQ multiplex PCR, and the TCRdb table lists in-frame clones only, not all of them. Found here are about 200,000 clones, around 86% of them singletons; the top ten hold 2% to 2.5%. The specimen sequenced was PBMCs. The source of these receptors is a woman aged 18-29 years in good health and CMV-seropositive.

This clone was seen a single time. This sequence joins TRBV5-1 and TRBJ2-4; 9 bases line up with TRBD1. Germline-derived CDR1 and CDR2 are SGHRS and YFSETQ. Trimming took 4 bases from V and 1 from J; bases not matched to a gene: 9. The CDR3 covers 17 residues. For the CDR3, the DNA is TGCGCCAGCAGCACCTGGACAGGGGCGCAGGCCAAAAACATTCAGTACTTC. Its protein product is CASSTWTGAQAKNIQYF. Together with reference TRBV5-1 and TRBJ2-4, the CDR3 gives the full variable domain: KAGVTQTPRYLIKTRGQQVTLSCSPISGHRSVSWYQQTPGQGLQFLFEYFSETQRNKGNFPGRFSGRQFSNSRSEMNVSTLELGDSALYLCASSTWTGAQAKNIQYFGAGTRLSVL.

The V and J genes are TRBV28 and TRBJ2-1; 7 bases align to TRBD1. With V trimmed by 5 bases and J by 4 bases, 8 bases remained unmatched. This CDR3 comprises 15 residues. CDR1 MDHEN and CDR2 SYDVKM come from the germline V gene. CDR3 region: CASSRVDRMYNEQFF. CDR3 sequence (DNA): TGTGCCAGCAGTCGCGTGGACAGGATGTACAATGAGCAGTTCTTC.

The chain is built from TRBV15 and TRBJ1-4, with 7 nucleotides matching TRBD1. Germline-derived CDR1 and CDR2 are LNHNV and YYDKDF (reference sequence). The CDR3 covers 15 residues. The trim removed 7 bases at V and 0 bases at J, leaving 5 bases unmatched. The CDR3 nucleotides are TGTGCCACCAAACAGGGGATCGCAACTAATGAAAAACTGTTTTTT. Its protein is CATKQGIATNEKLFF.

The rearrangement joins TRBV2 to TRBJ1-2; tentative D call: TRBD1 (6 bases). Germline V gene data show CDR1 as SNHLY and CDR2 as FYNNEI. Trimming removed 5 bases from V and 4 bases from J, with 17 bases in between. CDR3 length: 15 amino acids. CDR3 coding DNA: TGTGCCAGCAGTTACCAGTCGGACAGCTCCTATGGCTACACCTTC. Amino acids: CASSYQSDSSYGYTF.

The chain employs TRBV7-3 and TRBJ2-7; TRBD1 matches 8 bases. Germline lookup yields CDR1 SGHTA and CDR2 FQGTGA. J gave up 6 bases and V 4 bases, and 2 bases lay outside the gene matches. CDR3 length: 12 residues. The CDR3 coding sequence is TGTGCCAGCAGCTCACAGGGGGGCGAGCAGTACTTC. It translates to CASSSQGGEQYF.

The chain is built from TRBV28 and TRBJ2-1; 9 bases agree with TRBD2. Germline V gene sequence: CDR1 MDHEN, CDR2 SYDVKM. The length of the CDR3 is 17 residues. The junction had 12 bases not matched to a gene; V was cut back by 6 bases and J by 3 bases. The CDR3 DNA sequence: TGTGCCAGCAGGGAGGGTTCCGGGACTAGCCGCTACAATGAGCAGTTCTTC. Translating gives CASREGSGTSRYNEQFF.

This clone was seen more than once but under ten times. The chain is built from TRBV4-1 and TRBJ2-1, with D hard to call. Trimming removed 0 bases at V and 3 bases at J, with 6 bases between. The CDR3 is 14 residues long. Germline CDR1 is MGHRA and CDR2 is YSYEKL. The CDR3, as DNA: TGCGCCAGCAGCCAAGATCGTAACTACAATGAGCAGTTCTTC. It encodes CASSQDRNYNEQFF.

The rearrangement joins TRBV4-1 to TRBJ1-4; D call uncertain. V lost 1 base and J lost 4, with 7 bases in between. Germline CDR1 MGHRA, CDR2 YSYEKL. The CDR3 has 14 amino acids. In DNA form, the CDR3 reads TGCGCCAGCAGCCAAGGGCTTTTTAATGAAAAACTGTTTTTT. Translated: CASSQGLFNEKLFF.

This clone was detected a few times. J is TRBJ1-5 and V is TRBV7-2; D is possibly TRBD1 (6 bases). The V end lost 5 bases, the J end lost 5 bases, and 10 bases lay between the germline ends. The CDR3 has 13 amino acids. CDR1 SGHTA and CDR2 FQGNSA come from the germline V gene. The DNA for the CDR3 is TGTGCCAGCAGCCAGAGGACAGATCAGCCCCAGCATTTT. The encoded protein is CASSQRTDQPQHF. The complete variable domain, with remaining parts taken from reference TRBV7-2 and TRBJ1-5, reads GAGVSQSPSNKVTEKGKDVELRCDPISGHTALYWYRQSLGQGLEFLIYFQGNSAPDKSGLPSDRFSAERTGGSVSTLTIQRTQQEDSAVYLCASSQRTDQPQHFGDGTRLSIL.

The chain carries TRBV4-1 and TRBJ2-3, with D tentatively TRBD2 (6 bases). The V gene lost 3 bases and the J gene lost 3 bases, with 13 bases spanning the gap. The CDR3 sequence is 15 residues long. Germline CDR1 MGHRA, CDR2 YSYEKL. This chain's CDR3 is CASSHRLALTDTQYF. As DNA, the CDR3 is TGCGCCAGCAGCCACCGCCTAGCGCTTACAGATACGCAGTATTTT.

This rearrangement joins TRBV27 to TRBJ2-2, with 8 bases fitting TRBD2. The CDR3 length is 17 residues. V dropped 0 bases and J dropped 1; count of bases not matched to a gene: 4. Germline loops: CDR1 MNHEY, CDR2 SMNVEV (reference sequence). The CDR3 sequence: CASSLSLAGGNTGELFF. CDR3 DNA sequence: TGTGCCAGCAGTTTATCCCTAGCGGGTGGGAACACCGGGGAGCTGTTTTTT.

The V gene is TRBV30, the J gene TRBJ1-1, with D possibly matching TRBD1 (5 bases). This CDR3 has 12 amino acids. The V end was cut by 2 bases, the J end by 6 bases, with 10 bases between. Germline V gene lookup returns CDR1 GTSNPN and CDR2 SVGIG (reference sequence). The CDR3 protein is CAWSPGQPEAFF. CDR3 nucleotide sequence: TGTGCCTGGAGTCCTGGACAACCTGAAGCTTTCTTT. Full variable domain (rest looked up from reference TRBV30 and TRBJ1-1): SQTIHQWPATLVQPVGSPLSLECTVEGTSNPNLYWYRQAAGRGLQLLFYSVGIGQISSEVPQNLSASRPQDRQFILSSKKLLLSDSGFYLCAWSPGQPEAFFGQGTRLTVV.

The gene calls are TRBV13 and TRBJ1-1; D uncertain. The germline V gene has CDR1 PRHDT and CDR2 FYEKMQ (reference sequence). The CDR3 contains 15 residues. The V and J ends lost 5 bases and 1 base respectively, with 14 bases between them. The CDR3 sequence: CASSAPPGGNTEAFF. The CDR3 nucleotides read TGTGCCAGCAGCGCTCCACCGGGAGGGAACACTGAAGCTTTCTTT. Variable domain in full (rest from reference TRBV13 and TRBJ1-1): AAGVIQSPRHLIKEKRETATLKCYPIPRHDTVYWYQQGPGQDPQFLISFYEKMQSDKGSIPDRFSAQQFSDYHSELNMSSLELGDSALYFCASSAPPGGNTEAFFGQGTRLTVV.

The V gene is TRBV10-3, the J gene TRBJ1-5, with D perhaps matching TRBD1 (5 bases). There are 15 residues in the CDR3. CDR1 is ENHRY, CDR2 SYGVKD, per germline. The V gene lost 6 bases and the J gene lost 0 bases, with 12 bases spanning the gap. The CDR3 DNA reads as TGTGCCATCAGGCCGACAGACGATAGCAATCAGCCCCAGCATTTT. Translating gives CAIRPTDDSNQPQHF.

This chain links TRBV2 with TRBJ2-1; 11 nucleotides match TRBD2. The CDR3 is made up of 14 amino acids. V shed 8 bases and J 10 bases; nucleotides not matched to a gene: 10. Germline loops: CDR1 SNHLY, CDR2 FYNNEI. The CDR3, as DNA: TGTGCCAGCTACACCGGGACTAGCGGCGACGAGCAGTTCTTC. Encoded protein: CASYTGTSGDEQFF.

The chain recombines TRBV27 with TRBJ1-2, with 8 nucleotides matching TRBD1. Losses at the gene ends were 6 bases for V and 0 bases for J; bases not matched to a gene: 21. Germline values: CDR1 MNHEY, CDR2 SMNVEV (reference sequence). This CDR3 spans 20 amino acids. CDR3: CASSPLAGTGIGEPNYGYTF. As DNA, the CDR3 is TGTGCCAGCAGCCCCCTAGCTGGGACAGGAATTGGGGAGCCTAACTATGGCTACACCTTC.

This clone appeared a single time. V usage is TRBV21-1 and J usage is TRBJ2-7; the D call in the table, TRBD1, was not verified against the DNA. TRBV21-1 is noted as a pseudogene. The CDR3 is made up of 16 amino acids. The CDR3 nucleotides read TGTGCCAGCAGCCCGAAACAGGGTGCCCTTGGTAAAGAGCAGTACTTC. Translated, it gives CASSPKQGALGKEQYF.

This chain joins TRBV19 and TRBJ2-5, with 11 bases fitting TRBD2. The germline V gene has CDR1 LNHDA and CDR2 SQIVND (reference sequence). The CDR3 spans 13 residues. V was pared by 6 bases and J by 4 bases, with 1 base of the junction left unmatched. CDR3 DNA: TGTGCCAGTAGCCTAGCGGGAGGAGAGACCCAGTACTTC. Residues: CASSLAGGETQYF.

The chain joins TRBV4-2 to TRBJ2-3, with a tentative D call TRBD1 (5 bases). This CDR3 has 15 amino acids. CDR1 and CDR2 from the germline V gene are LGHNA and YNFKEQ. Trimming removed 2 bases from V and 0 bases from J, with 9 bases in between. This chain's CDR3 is CASSQSDRSTDTQYF. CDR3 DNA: TGTGCCAGCAGCCAATCTGACAGAAGCACAGATACGCAGTATTTT.

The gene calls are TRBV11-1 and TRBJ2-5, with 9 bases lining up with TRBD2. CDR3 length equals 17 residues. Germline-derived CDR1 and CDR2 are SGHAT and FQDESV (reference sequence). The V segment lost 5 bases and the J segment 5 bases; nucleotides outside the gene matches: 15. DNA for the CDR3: TGTGCCAGCAGCGTCCCTCGCGCGGGAGGGCCTCGGGAGACCCAGTACTTC. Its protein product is CASSVPRAGGPRETQYF.

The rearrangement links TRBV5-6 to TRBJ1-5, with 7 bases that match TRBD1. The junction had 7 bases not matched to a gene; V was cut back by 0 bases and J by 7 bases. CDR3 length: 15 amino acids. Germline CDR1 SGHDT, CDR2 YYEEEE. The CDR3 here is CASSLAGGGRQPQHF. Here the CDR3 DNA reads TGTGCCAGCAGCTTGGCCGGAGGGGGCAGGCAGCCCCAGCATTTT.

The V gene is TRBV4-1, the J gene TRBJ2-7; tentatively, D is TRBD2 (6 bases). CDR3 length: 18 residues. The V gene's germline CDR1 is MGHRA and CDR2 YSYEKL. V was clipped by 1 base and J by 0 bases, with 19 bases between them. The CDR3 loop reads CASSQVPGRDLTSYEQYF. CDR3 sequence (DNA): TGCGCCAGCAGCCAAGTTCCGGGCCGGGACTTAACCTCCTACGAGCAGTACTTC.

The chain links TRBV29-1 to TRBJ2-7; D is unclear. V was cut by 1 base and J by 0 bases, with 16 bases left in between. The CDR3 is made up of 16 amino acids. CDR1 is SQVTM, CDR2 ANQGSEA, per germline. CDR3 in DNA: TGCAGCGTTGAAGGATCGCTGACCCCGGGCTCCTACGAGCAGTACTTC. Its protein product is CSVEGSLTPGSYEQYF.

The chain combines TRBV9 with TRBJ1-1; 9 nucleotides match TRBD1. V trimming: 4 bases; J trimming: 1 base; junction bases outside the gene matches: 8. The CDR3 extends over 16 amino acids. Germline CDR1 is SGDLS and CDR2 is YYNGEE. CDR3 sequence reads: CASSLRTGEANTEAFF. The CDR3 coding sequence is TGTGCCAGCAGCCTCCGGACAGGGGAAGCGAACACTGAAGCTTTCTTT. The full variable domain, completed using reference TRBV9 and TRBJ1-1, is DSGVTQTPKHLITATGQRVTLRCSPRSGDLSVYWYQQSLDQGLQFLIQYYNGEERAKGNILERFSAQQFPDLHSELNLSSLELGDSALYFCASSLRTGEANTEAFFGQGTRLTVV.

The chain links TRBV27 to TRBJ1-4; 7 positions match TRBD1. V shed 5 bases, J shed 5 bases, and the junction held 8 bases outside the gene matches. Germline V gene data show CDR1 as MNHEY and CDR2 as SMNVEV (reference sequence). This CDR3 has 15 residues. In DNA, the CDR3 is TGTGCCAGCAGTCCCCTGGACAGGATCAATGAAAAACTGTTTTTT. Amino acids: CASSPLDRINEKLFF.

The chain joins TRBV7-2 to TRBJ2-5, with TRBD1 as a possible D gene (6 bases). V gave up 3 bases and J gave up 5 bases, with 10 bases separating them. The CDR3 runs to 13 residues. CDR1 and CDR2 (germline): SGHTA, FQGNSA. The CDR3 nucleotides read TGTGCCAGCAGCTTTGGACAGTTGGAGACCCAGTACTTC. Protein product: CASSFGQLETQYF. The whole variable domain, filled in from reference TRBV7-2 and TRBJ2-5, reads GAGVSQSPSNKVTEKGKDVELRCDPISGHTALYWYRQSLGQGLEFLIYFQGNSAPDKSGLPSDRFSAERTGGSVSTLTIQRTQQEDSAVYLCASSFGQLETQYFGPGTRLLVL.

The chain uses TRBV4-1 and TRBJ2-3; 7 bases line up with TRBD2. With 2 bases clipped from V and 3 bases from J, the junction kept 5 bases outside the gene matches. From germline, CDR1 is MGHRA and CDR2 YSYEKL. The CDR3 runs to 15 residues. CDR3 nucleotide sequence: TGCGCCAGCAGCCAACTTACTAGCGTGACAGATACGCAGTATTTT. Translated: CASSQLTSVTDTQYF.

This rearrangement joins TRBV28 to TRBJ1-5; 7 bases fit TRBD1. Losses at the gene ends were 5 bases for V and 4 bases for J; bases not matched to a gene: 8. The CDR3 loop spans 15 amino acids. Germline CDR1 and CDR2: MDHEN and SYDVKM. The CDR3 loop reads CASSPADRPNQPQHF. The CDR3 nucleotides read TGTGCCAGCAGTCCGGCGGACAGGCCAAATCAGCCCCAGCATTTT.

CDR3 protein: CASRTGGFVYEQYF. CDR3 nucleotide sequence: TGTGCCAGCAGAACAGGGGGCTTTGTCTACGAGCAGTACTTC. The gene calls are TRBV28 and TRBJ2-7, with TRBD1 identical over 9 bases. Germline lookup yields CDR1 MDHEN and CDR2 SYDVKM. Trimming cost V 6 bases and J 3 bases; bases outside gene matches: 6. The CDR3 spans 14 residues. Full variable domain (outside the CDR3, taken from reference TRBV28 and TRBJ2-7): DVKVTQSSRYLVKRTGEKVFLECVQDMDHENMFWYRQDPGLGLRLIYFSYDVKMKEKGDIPEGYSVSREKKERFSLILESASTNQTSMYLCASRTGGFVYEQYFGPGTRLTVT.